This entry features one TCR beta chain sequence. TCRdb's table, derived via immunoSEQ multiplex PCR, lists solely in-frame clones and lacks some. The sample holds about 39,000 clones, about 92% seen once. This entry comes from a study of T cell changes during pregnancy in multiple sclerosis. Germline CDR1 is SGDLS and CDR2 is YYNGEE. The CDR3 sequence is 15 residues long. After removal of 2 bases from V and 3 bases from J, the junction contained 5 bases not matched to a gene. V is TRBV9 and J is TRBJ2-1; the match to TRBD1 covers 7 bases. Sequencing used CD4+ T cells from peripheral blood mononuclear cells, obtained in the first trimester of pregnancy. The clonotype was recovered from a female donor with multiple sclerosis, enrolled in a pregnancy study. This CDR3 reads CASSVQGDFYNEQFF. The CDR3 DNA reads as TGTGCCAGCAGCGTCCAGGGGGATTTCTACAATGAGCAGTTCTTC. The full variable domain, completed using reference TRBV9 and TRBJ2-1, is DSGVTQTPKHLITATGQRVTLRCSPRSGDLSVYWYQQSLDQGLQFLIQYYNGEERAKGNILERFSAQQFPDLHSELNLSSLELGDSALYFCASSVQGDFYNEQFFGPGTRLTVL.